Listed below are T cell receptor beta chains from one sample, sequenced in a study of CD4+ T cells in melanoma. The protocol was immunoSEQ multiplex PCR, while the TCRdb copy is restricted to in-frame clones and leaves out a portion. This table holds about 140,000 clones, about nine tenths found once. All receptors derive from a human donor with melanoma. CDR3s leave out the opening cysteine and the closing phenylalanine or tryptophan.

J gene: TRBJ1-1
V gene: TRBV28
CDR3 protein: ASRDSNTEAF

J gene: TRBJ2-1
V gene: TRBV6-5
CDR3 protein: ASSYSRQGGMNEQF

J gene: TRBJ2-3
V gene: TRBV7-9
CDR3 protein: ASSPSRTDTQY

J gene: TRBJ1-6
V gene: TRBV7-8
CDR3 protein: ASSSRGYNSPLH

J gene: TRBJ1-2
V gene: TRBV5-3
CDR3 protein: ARSLTARDYGYT

J gene: TRBJ2-5
V gene: TRBV7-2
CDR3 protein: ASSFSGQETQY

J gene: TRBJ1-4
V gene: TRBV14
CDR3 protein: ASSQRTGTTNEKLF

J gene: TRBJ2-1
V gene: TRBV4-2
CDR3 protein: ASSQDIGTGVFGEQF

J gene: TRBJ2-3
V gene: TRBV30
CDR3 protein: AWSVGGLTDTQY

J gene: TRBJ1-1
V gene: TRBV6-5
CDR3 protein: ASSRTDTEAF

J gene: TRBJ1-1
V gene: TRBV14
CDR3 protein: ASSRTGNTEAF

J gene: TRBJ2-5
V gene: TRBV30
CDR3 protein: AWGLGLAKETQY

J gene: TRBJ2-3
V gene: TRBV6-5
CDR3 protein: ASRISGDDTQY

J gene: TRBJ1-5
V gene: TRBV7-9
CDR3 protein: ASSTGTGSQPQH

J gene: TRBJ2-1
V gene: TRBV5-1
CDR3 protein: ASSRDTKPYNEQF

J gene: TRBJ2-6
V gene: TRBV2
CDR3 protein: ASSFYSGANVLT

J gene: TRBJ1-5
V gene: TRBV30
CDR3 protein: AWSGQGRNQPQH

J gene: TRBJ2-5
V gene: TRBV9
CDR3 protein: ASSAGLAEETQY

J gene: TRBJ1-1
V gene: TRBV28
CDR3 protein: ASSLWGYREMNTEAF

J gene: TRBJ1-1
V gene: TRBV11-2
CDR3 protein: ASSLGQNTEAF

J gene: TRBJ1-6
V gene: TRBV6-4
CDR3 protein: ASSDAWNSPLH

J gene: TRBJ2-7
V gene: TRBV2
CDR3 protein: ASRRGTSGYEQY

J gene: TRBJ2-2
V gene: TRBV6-4
CDR3 protein: ASRGQGNTGELF

J gene: TRBJ2-7
V gene: TRBV10-1
CDR3 protein: ARRTVTGSYEQY

J gene: TRBJ2-3
V gene: TRBV27
CDR3 protein: ASSLSGRIADRTDTQY

J gene: TRBJ2-3
V gene: TRBV6-6
CDR3 protein: ASSWAVGTDTQY

J gene: TRBJ1-1
V gene: TRBV6-1
CDR3 protein: ATVRDTEAF

J gene: TRBJ1-3
V gene: TRBV18
CDR3 protein: ASSPLGGSGNTIY

J gene: TRBJ2-7
V gene: TRBV11-2
CDR3 protein: ASSFSRGSYEQY

J gene: TRBJ1-2
V gene: TRBV6-5
CDR3 protein: ASRITAGGQFGYT

J gene: TRBJ1-2
V gene: TRBV5-6
CDR3 protein: ASSLYGANYGYT

J gene: TRBJ2-7
V gene: TRBV20-1
CDR3 protein: SAGQVGQY

J gene: TRBJ2-3
V gene: TRBV4-1
CDR3 protein: ASSLGTPGSGTQY

J gene: TRBJ2-2
V gene: TRBV5-1
CDR3 protein: ASSQAWVGELF

J gene: TRBJ2-5
V gene: TRBV6-5
CDR3 protein: ASSYGYREGEETQY